Presented here are 22 T cell receptor beta chains from one specimen sequenced in a study of response to subunit inactivated influenza vaccine. TCRdb analysed the RT-PCR reads with MiXCR anew, one entry per CDR3 protein. The table has hundreds of thousands of distinct CDR3 sequences, 15% to 17% seen once. The material sequenced was PBMCs from blood, taken 11 to 12 days after vaccination. Source of these receptors: a man aged 50 to 60 who received an inactivated influenza vaccine.

This clonotype was picked up many times. V gene TRBV6-2 or TRBV6-3 combines with J gene TRBJ2-7, with 11 bases aligning to TRBD1. Per the germline V gene, CDR1 is MNHEY and CDR2 is SVGEGT. The CDR3 totals 19 residues. V lost 0 bases to trimming and J lost 1 base; unmatched junction nucleotides: 11. The DNA of the CDR3 is TGTGCCAGCAGTTACTCGGCGATGGACAGGGGGCTTACTTCCTACGAGCAGTACTTC. Protein sequence: CASSYSAMDRGLTSYEQYF.

This clonotype was counted many times. CDR3 loop: CASSSTANTGELFF. In DNA, the CDR3 is TGTGCCAGCAGCAGCACAGCGAACACCGGGGAGCTGTTTTTT. This sequence joins TRBV7-6 and TRBJ2-2; D ambiguous. Looked up from germline, CDR1 is SGHVS and CDR2 is FNYEAQ. The CDR3 covers 14 residues. V lost 5 bases and J lost 0, with 7 bases in between.

V usage is TRBV30 and J usage is TRBJ1-1, with D perhaps matching TRBD1 (5 bases). Germline CDR1 GTSNPN, CDR2 SVGIG (reference sequence). V was pared by 3 bases and J by 6 bases, with 14 bases between. The CDR3 sequence is 13 residues long. CDR3 nucleotides: TGTGCCTGGAGAAGACAGCTCCTACCTGAAGCTTTCTTT. Residues: CAWRRQLLPEAFF.

The J gene is TRBJ2-7, the V gene TRBV18, with D uncertain. V lost 5 bases, J lost 3 bases, and 8 bases lay in between. CDR1 KGHSH and CDR2 LQKENI come from the germline V gene. CDR3 length: 12 residues. CDR3 DNA: TGTGCCAGCTCATTAGAACACTACGAGCAGTACTTC. It translates to CASSLEHYEQYF.

This clonotype was seen more than once but under ten times. V gene TRBV20-1 combines with J gene TRBJ2-1; 9 bases match TRBD2. Germline assignment: CDR1 DFQATT and CDR2 SNEGSKA (reference sequence). V shed 4 bases and J 6 bases; nucleotides not matched to a gene: 10. CDR3 length: 15 residues. The CDR3 protein is CSATTGTSSGNEQFF. The CDR3, as DNA: TGCAGTGCTACAACCGGGACTAGCAGCGGCAATGAGCAGTTCTTC.

This clonotype was picked up many times. V usage is TRBV14 and J usage is TRBJ2-1; 8 positions match TRBD2. J was trimmed by 3 bases and V by 1 base; bases with no gene match: 5. This CDR3 comprises 16 residues. Germline V gives CDR1 SGHDN, CDR2 FVKESK. The chain's CDR3 is CASSQVGGASYNEQFF. CDR3 coding DNA: TGTGCCAGCAGCCAAGTCGGGGGGGCTAGCTACAATGAGCAGTTCTTC.

This clonotype was seen many times. The chain joins TRBV29-1 to TRBJ1-2; D might be TRBD1 (6 bases). The V and J ends lost 0 bases and 5 bases respectively, with 13 bases between them. The CDR3 sequence is 14 residues long. The germline gives CDR1 SQVTM, CDR2 ANQGSEA. The CDR3 region has the DNA TGCAGCGTTGAAGATTGGGGGGCTGGGTATGGCTACACCTTC. It encodes CSVEDWGAGYGYTF.

This clonotype was found a few times. The CDR3 region is CASSLGLIGTDTQYF. CDR3 DNA: TGTGCCAGCAGCTTGGGACTAATCGGGACAGATACGCAGTATTTT. The chain has TRBV5-6 and TRBJ2-3, with D perhaps matching TRBD2 (5 bases). The length of the CDR3 is 15 residues. Per germline, CDR1 SGHDT and CDR2 YYEEEE. V lost 0 bases and J 3 bases, leaving 11 bases between the germline ends.

This rearrangement joins TRBV4-2 to TRBJ2-1; D gene ambiguous. V shed 0 bases and J shed 12 bases, with 12 bases lying between them. CDR3 length: 13 residues. Germline V CDR1 and CDR2: LGHNA, YNFKEQ. This CDR3 is CASSQDWSQRQFF. In DNA form, the CDR3 reads TGTGCCAGCAGCCAAGATTGGTCGCAGAGGCAGTTCTTC.

This clonotype was seen a handful of times. This sequence joins TRBV5-1 and TRBJ2-1, with 10 bases matching TRBD2. Germline CDR1 is SGHRS and CDR2 is YFSETQ. The junction had 4 bases not matched to a gene; V was cut back by 4 bases and J by 6 bases. The CDR3 spans 14 residues. As DNA, the CDR3 is TGCGCCAGCAGCACTAGCGGGGTAATCAATGAGCAGTTCTTC. It translates to CASSTSGVINEQFF. Complete variable domain (other parts from reference TRBV5-1 and TRBJ2-1): KAGVTQTPRYLIKTRGQQVTLSCSPISGHRSVSWYQQTPGQGLQFLFEYFSETQRNKGNFPGRFSGRQFSNSRSEMNVSTLELGDSALYLCASSTSGVINEQFFGPGTRLTVL.

This chain links TRBV9 with TRBJ2-5; 12 nucleotides agree with TRBD2. Trimming cost V 3 bases and J 4 bases; bases outside gene matches: 10. The germline gives CDR1 SGDLS, CDR2 YYNGEE. The CDR3 is 17 residues long. The CDR3 loop is CASSAGLAGRAGETQYF. The CDR3 DNA reads TGTGCCAGCAGCGCAGGACTAGCGGGAAGAGCTGGAGAGACCCAGTACTTC.

The sample holds many counts of this clonotype. The chain links TRBV6-1 to TRBJ1-5; 8 positions match TRBD1. CDR1 is MNHNS and CDR2 is SASEGT in the germline V gene. The CDR3 runs 14 residues. The ends lost 4 bases at V and 3 bases at J; junction bases unmatched: 2. CDR3: CASSGQGLNQPQHF. CDR3 coding DNA: TGTGCCAGCAGTGGACAGGGGCTCAATCAGCCCCAGCATTTT.

This clonotype was observed a handful of times. The rearrangement uses TRBV5-6 and TRBJ2-1; D gene uncertain. The ends were cut back, 4 bases at V and 0 bases at J, with 17 bases in the middle. The germline V gene encodes CDR1 SGHDT and CDR2 YYEEEE. The CDR3 has 17 residues. CDR3 nucleotides: TGTGCCAGCAGCCCCAACGGCGGCGTCAGCTCCTACAATGAGCAGTTCTTC. It yields the protein CASSPNGGVSSYNEQFF.

In regard to this clonotype: At one boundary the junction diverges from the germline segment, which might be a read error. The rearrangement links TRBV12-3 or TRBV12-4 to TRBJ2-6; D uncertain. The CDR3 has 16 residues. CDR3 region: CAGSLQRYSGANVLTF. The CDR3 DNA is TGTGCCGGCAGTTTACAGCGTTACTCTGGGGCCAACGTCCTGACTTTC.

This clonotype appeared a few times. V is TRBV19 and J is TRBJ1-1; possibly TRBD1 for D (5 bases). The CDR3 consists of 15 residues. Per the germline V gene, CDR1 is LNHDA and CDR2 is SQIVND (reference sequence). V gave up 9 bases and J gave up 4 bases, with 21 bases separating them. DNA for the CDR3: TGTGCCAGCAGGGCAGTTGTGGGGCGCGGCACTGAAGCTTTCTTT. It specifies CASRAVVGRGTEAFF.

The table lists this clonotype with many counts. V usage is TRBV5-1 and J usage is TRBJ1-5, with 10 bases identical to TRBD1. The CDR3 has 15 amino acids. Germline CDR1 is SGHRS and CDR2 is YFSETQ. The V and J ends lost 4 bases and 5 bases, in that order; junction bases with no gene match: 6. The CDR3 sequence: CASSASGQGYQPQHF. CDR3 in DNA: TGCGCCAGCAGCGCCTCGGGACAGGGGTATCAGCCCCAGCATTTT.

This clonotype was counted only a few times. The chain couples TRBV20-1 to TRBJ2-7; no firm D call. CDR1 and CDR2 from the germline V gene are DFQATT and SNEGSKA (reference sequence). V lost 0 bases and J 2 bases, leaving 14 bases between the germline ends. The CDR3 contains 15 residues. Here the CDR3 DNA reads TGCAGTGCTAGAGATTATAGTGACATTACCTACGAGCAGTACTTC. It is translated as CSARDYSDITYEQYF.

This clonotype was found a few times. The chain combines TRBV7-2 with TRBJ2-1, with TRBD1 as a possible D gene (6 bases). The CDR3 spans 15 residues. V was clipped by 1 base and J by 5 bases, with 12 bases between them. Germline CDR1 reads SGHTA; CDR2 reads FQGNSA. Here the CDR3 reads CASSLVSRGNNEQFF. The CDR3 DNA reads as TGTGCCAGCAGCTTAGTATCCAGGGGAAACAATGAGCAGTTCTTC. Using reference TRBV7-2 and TRBJ2-1 for the parts outside the CDR3, the full variable domain is GAGVSQSPSNKVTEKGKDVELRCDPISGHTALYWYRQSLGQGLEFLIYFQGNSAPDKSGLPSDRFSAERTGGSVSTLTIQRTQQEDSAVYLCASSLVSRGNNEQFFGPGTRLTVL.

This clonotype has a handful of counts. This chain uses TRBV20-1 with TRBJ1-1; tentative D call: TRBD1 (5 bases). The CDR3 has 13 amino acids. V was cut by 3 bases and J by 2 bases, with 10 bases left in between. CDR1 and CDR2 (germline): DFQATT, SNEGSKA (reference sequence). The CDR3 is CSASRTGNTEAFF. CDR3 in DNA: TGCAGTGCTAGCCGTACAGGAAACACTGAAGCTTTCTTT.

The chain is built from TRBV15 and TRBJ2-1; D is possibly TRBD1 (5 bases). Trimming took off 0 bases at V and 0 bases at J, with 12 bases between the two ends. The germline CDR1 and CDR2 sequences are LNHNV and YYDKDF (reference sequence). The CDR3 has 17 residues. CDR3 protein: CATSRDKGYGSYNEQFF. Here the CDR3 DNA reads TGTGCCACCAGCAGAGATAAGGGGTATGGCTCCTACAATGAGCAGTTCTTC.

This clonotype was recorded at least ten times. The CDR3 here is CASSLDGAKQFF. The DNA for the CDR3 is TGTGCCAGCAGCTTAGATGGGGCCAAACAGTTCTTC. The genes are TRBV7-8 and TRBJ2-1; possibly TRBD1 for D (5 bases). Trimming stripped 1 base from V and 13 bases from J, with 11 bases between. The CDR3 is made up of 12 amino acids. Germline V gives CDR1 SGHVS, CDR2 FQNEAQ.

This clonotype has just a few counts. The chain combines TRBV2 with TRBJ1-5; D is ambiguous. The CDR3 runs to 13 residues. V was pared by 7 bases and J by 4 bases, with 11 bases between. The V gene's germline CDR1 is SNHLY and CDR2 FYNNEI. CDR3 DNA sequence: TGTGCCAGCATGATGGGTCCAAATCAGCCCCAGCATTTT. It yields the protein CASMMGPNQPQHF.